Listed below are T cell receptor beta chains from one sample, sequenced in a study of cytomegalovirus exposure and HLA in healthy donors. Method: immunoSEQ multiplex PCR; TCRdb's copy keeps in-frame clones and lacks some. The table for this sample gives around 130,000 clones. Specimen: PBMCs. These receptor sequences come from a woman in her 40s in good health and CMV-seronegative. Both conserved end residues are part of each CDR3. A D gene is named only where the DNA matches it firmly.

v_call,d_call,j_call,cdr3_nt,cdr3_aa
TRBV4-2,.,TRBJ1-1,TGTGCCAGCAGCCAAGATTCTCTACAGGGTAATGGGAGAACTGAAGCTTTCTTT,CASSQDSLQGNGRTEAFF
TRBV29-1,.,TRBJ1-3,TGCAGCGTTGAAGATCCCCCCGCTGGAAACACCATATATTTT,CSVEDPPAGNTIYF
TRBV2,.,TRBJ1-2,TGTGCCAGCAGGGCCATATGGGGGGTGAACTATGGCTACACCTTC,CASRAIWGVNYGYTF
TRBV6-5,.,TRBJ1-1,TGTGCCAGCAGTTGGGGCACAGGGCGGGCCACTGAAGCTTTCTTT,CASSWGTGRATEAFF
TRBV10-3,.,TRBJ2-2,TGTGCCATCAGTGAGAGGTCAGGGGATGACACCGGGGAGCTGTTTTTT,CAISERSGDDTGELFF
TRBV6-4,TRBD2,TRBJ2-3,TGTGCCAGCAGCCCTAGCGGGGGGGCCCCAGATACGCAGTATTTT,CASSPSGGAPDTQYF
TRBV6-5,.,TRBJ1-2,TGTGCCAGCAGTTACTCGCGGTCTCCCAAAGAAACCTTC,CASSYSRSPKETF
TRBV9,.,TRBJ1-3,TGTGCCAGCAGCGTAGGGGGGAGGAACTCTGGAAACACCATATATTTT,CASSVGGRNSGNTIYF
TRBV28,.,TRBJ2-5,TGTGCCAGCAGTCTAGGGGGTTCCCCATCCCAAGAGACCCAGTACTTC,CASSLGGSPSQETQYF
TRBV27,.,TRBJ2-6,TGTGCCAGCAGTTTATCCGTGGGCAACTCTGGGGCCAACGTCCTGACTTTC,CASSLSVGNSGANVLTF
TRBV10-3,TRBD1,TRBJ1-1,TGTGCCATCAGGGAGACAGGGGGGATTGGGACTGAAGCTTTCTTT,CAIRETGGIGTEAFF
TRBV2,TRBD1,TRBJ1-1,TGTGCCAGCAGTGAAGTAAAGGGGGCAGAAGCTTTCTTT,CASSEVKGAEAFF
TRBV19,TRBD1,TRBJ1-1,TGTGCCAGTAGTGATCGGGGGACAGGGATGAACACTGAAGCTTTCTTT,CASSDRGTGMNTEAFF
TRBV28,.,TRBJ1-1,TGTGCCAGCAGTCCCTCCAGCTCAGGGGACACTGAAGCTTTCTTT,CASSPSSSGDTEAFF
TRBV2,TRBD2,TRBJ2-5,TGTGCCAGGGGAGGGGCCCAGGAGACCCAGTACTTC,CARGGAQETQYF
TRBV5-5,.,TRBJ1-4,TGTGCCAGCAGTTCCGGGACAACCCAAACTAGGGAAAAACTGTTTTTT,CASSSGTTQTREKLFF
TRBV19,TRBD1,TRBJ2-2,TGTGCCAGTAGTATCCTTGGACAGGGGCTCACCGGGGAGCTGTTTTTT,CASSILGQGLTGELFF
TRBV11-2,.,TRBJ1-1,TGTGCCAGCAGCTTTCTTAACACTGAAGCTTTCTTT,CASSFLNTEAFF
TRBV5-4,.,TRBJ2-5,TGTGCCAGCAGCCCGGGGGGCGGCGAAGAGACCCAGTACTTC,CASSPGGGEETQYF
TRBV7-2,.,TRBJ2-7,TGTGCCAGCAGCTTAGGAGCAGGGGTTTACGAGCAGTACTTC,CASSLGAGVYEQYF
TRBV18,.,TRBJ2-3,TGTGCCAGCTCACCCCGGATTGGGGGCAGCACAGATACGCAGTATTTT,CASSPRIGGSTDTQYF
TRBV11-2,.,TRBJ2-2,TGTGCCAGCAGCTTTCGAGGAGGGGACACCGGGGAGCTGTTTTTT,CASSFRGGDTGELFF
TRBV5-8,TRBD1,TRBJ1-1,TGTGCCAGCAGCCTGTCGGGGGACAGGGGGCAAGGGGCTTTCTTT,CASSLSGDRGQGAFF
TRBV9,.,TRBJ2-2,TGTGCCAGCAGCGTAGTAGGGGGGGTCGGGGAGCTGTTTTTT,CASSVVGGVGELFF
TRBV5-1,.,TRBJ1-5,TGCGCCAGCAGCGAAGCAGGGGTAGATCAGCCCCAGCATTTT,CASSEAGVDQPQHF
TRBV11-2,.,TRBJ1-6,TGTGCCAGCAGCTTGCTGAGAGGATCACCCCTCCACTTT,CASSLLRGSPLHF
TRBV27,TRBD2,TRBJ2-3,TGTGCCAGCAGTTCGGGACTAGCGGGGGGGCTCGATACGCAGTATTTT,CASSSGLAGGLDTQYF
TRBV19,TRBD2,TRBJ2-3,TGTGCCAGTAGTCCAGCGAGCGGGGGGGCAACAGATACGCAGTATTTT,CASSPASGGATDTQYF
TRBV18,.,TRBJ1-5,TGTGCCAGCTCACCGCCCGGAAGCGAACAGCCCCAGCATTTT,CASSPPGSEQPQHF
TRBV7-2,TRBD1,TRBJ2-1,TGTGCCAGCAGCTTATTCGGGACAGGGATTTCCTACAATGAGCAGTTCTTC,CASSLFGTGISYNEQFF
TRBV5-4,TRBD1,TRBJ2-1,TGTGCCAGCAGCTCCCCGGGACAGGGTCTCGATGAGCAGTTCTTC,CASSSPGQGLDEQFF
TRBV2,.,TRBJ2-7,TGTGCCAGCAGTGACGTAGGGGGGGGAAGCTCCTACGAGCAGTACTTC,CASSDVGGGSSYEQYF
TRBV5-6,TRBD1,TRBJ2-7,TGTGCCAGCAGCTCGTACCTCGGACAGGGCTACTACGAGCAGTACTTC,CASSSYLGQGYYEQYF
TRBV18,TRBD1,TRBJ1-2,TGTGCCAGCTCTACGACAGGGTACTATGGCTACACCTTC,CASSTTGYYGYTF
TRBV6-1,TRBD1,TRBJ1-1,TGTGCCAGCAGCACAGGGGTCGGGAACACTGAAGCTTTCTTT,CASSTGVGNTEAFF
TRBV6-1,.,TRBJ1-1,TGTGCCAGCAGCGCTTCGACAGCCCCCACTGAAGCTTTCTTT,CASSASTAPTEAFF
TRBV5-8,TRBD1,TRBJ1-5,TGTGCCAGCAGCCCTCGGACAGGGAATCAGCCCCAGCATTTT,CASSPRTGNQPQHF
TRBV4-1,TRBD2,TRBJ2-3,TGCGCCAGCAGCTTCCGGACTAGCGAAATAGATACGCAGTATTTT,CASSFRTSEIDTQYF
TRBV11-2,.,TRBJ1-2,TGTGCCAGCAGCCCCGACCCTAGTGGCTACACCTTC,CASSPDPSGYTF
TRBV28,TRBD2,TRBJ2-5,TGTGCCAGCAGTACCCCCGGGACTAGCGGTCAAGAGACCCAGTACTTC,CASSTPGTSGQETQYF
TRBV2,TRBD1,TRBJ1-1,TGTGCCAGCAGAGTGGACAGGGAGGTCTCTGAAGCTTTCTTT,CASRVDREVSEAFF
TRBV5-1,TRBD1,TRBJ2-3,TGCGCCAGCAGCTTATCGACAGGGGGCAGCCCAGATACGCAGTATTTT,CASSLSTGGSPDTQYF
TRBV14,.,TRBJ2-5,TGTGCCAGCAGCCAAGTGTGGGAGGCGGCCCAGTACTTC,CASSQVWEAAQYF
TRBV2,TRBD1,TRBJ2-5,TGTGCCAGCAGTGGGCCGGGAAGGGGGCAAGGGACCCAGTACTTC,CASSGPGRGQGTQYF
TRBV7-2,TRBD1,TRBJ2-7,TGTGCCAGCAGGCTAAATGTGGGACAGGGCTACGAGCAGTACTTC,CASRLNVGQGYEQYF
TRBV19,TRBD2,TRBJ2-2,TGTGCCAGTAGTATCCCGAGACTAGCGGGGGGGCCGGTAAACACCGGGGAGCTGTTTTTT,CASSIPRLAGGPVNTGELFF